This T cell receptor beta chain was profiled in a study of radiation and T cells in renal cell carcinoma. Repertoires were generated with immunoSEQ multiplex PCR, while TCRdb's copy carries only in-frame clones and drops some. The data hold about 91,000 clones, with under 90% observed a single time. As to time point: baseline pretreatment blood. The treatment: 15 Gy SBRT to primary tumor, nephrectomy 4 weeks later. The sequencing used blood, collected from a patient whose treatment included radiotherapy and nephrectomy. The source is a man in his fifties or sixties with renal cell carcinoma.

CDR3 loop: CAISTRTDNEQFF. The CDR3 region has the DNA TGTGCCATCAGTACACGGACAGACAATGAGCAGTTCTTC. The rearrangement uses TRBV10-3 and TRBJ2-1; the D gene is possibly TRBD1 (6 bases). V was trimmed by 5 bases and J by 5 bases, leaving 10 bases between them. Germline values: CDR1 ENHRY, CDR2 SYGVKD. This CDR3 has 13 amino acids.